The 23 T cell receptor beta chains in this list originate from one sample, sequenced in a study of PD-1 blockade in classical Hodgkin lymphoma (dated by TCRdb to the early 2020s). This sample's time point label indicates: cycle 1 day 1 (C1D1), immediately before nivolumab initiation. Every trial patient had relapsed following autologous stem cell transplantation, and prior brentuximab vedotin exposure was what differed among cohorts A, B and C. The library was made by the immunoSEQ multiplex PCR assay. TCRdb mirrors the immuneACCESS table, restricted to in-frame sequences. Some clones are absent from its copies; in checked studies, under half trace to an unresolved V gene, and the reason for the others is unknown. This sample is represented by over 80,000 clones; more than 90% of them were singletons. The ten largest account for approximately 2.8% of the sample. Sequenced here: peripheral blood mononuclear cells (PBMCs), sampled at baseline. These receptors were obtained from a human donor with classical Hodgkin lymphoma.

The genes are TRBV5-5 and TRBJ1-4; tentatively, D is TRBD1 (5 bases). The CDR3 runs 13 residues. Trimming pared 0 bases from V and 16 bases from J, leaving 16 bases between. CDR1 and CDR2 from the germline V gene are SGHKS and YYEKEE (reference sequence). For the CDR3, the DNA is TGTGCCAGCAGCTTGGAGGGTCAGCTGGGGGAGTTTTTT. Translated, it gives CASSLEGQLGEFF.

This chain links TRBV29-1 with TRBJ1-2; D is uncertain. Germline-derived CDR1 and CDR2 are SQVTM and ANQGSEA. The CDR3 extends over 12 amino acids. Trimming pared 1 base from V and 6 bases from J, leaving 9 bases between. Written as DNA, the CDR3 is TGCAGCGTTGAAGGATCTAGCAATGGCTACACCTTC. Residues: CSVEGSSNGYTF.

This chain links TRBV18 with TRBJ2-7, with TRBD1 identical over 9 bases. Germline CDR1 and CDR2: KGHSH and LQKENI. V lost 0 bases and J lost 6; bases outside the gene matches: 9. The CDR3 is made up of 16 amino acids. For the CDR3, the DNA is TGTGCCAGCTCACCACCGTTTGGGACAGGGTATCTCGAGCAGTACTTC. It translates to CASSPPFGTGYLEQYF.

CDR3 sequence reads: CASSPGEDYTF. The CDR3 DNA sequence: TGTGCCAGCTCACCTGGGGAGGACTACACCTTC. The chain couples TRBV18 to TRBJ1-2; D is uncertain. CDR3 length: 11 amino acids. V gave up 3 bases and J gave up 10 bases, with 9 bases separating them. Germline V lookup: CDR1 KGHSH, CDR2 LQKENI.

J is TRBJ1-2 and V is TRBV5-1, with 9 nucleotides matching TRBD1. The CDR3 length is 17 residues. Losses at the gene ends were 2 bases for V and 6 bases for J; bases not matched to a gene: 14. CDR1 is SGHRS, CDR2 YFSETQ, per germline. CDR3 residues: CASSFTPPGQGTNGYTF. The CDR3 bases are TGCGCCAGCAGCTTTACCCCCCCAGGACAGGGGACAAATGGCTACACCTTC.

V is TRBV6-5 and J is TRBJ1-4, with 8 positions matching TRBD1. V dropped 5 bases and J dropped 7; count of bases not matched to a gene: 3. The CDR3 consists of 13 residues. Per germline, CDR1 MNHEY and CDR2 SVGAGI. The CDR3 DNA sequence: TGTGCCAGCAGTCGACAGGGGTCTGAAAAACTGTTTTTT. Residues: CASSRQGSEKLFF.

The chain couples TRBV6-1 to TRBJ2-3, with 11 bases identical to TRBD1. This CDR3 is 18 amino acids long. V shed 4 bases and J 0 bases; nucleotides not matched to a gene: 9. Germline V gene lookup returns CDR1 MNHNS and CDR2 SASEGT. CDR3 loop: CASSGGQGGTPSTDTQYF. In DNA, the CDR3 is TGTGCCAGCAGTGGGGGACAGGGGGGAACTCCTAGCACAGATACGCAGTATTTT.

V is TRBV5-6 and J is TRBJ2-7; the match to TRBD2 covers 11 bases. Germline V gene sequence: CDR1 SGHDT, CDR2 YYEEEE. V lost 0 bases and J lost 0; bases outside the gene matches: 5. The CDR3 is made up of 17 amino acids. The CDR3 region has the DNA TGTGCCAGCAGCTTGGGGGGACTAGCGGAGGCCTCCTACGAGCAGTACTTC. This codes for CASSLGGLAEASYEQYF.

CDR3 in amino acids: CAISAFGASSYNEQFF. CDR3 sequence (DNA): TGTGCCATCAGTGCCTTCGGCGCCAGCTCCTACAATGAGCAGTTCTTC. The gene calls are TRBV10-3 and TRBJ2-1; the D is unclear. The CDR3 covers 16 residues. From germline, CDR1 is ENHRY and CDR2 SYGVKD. V was pared by 4 bases and J by 0 bases, with 13 bases between.

This chain links TRBV28 with TRBJ1-2, with 8 bases identical to TRBD1. The germline V gene encodes CDR1 MDHEN and CDR2 SYDVKM. This CDR3 region has 13 residues. V was pared by 7 bases and J by 2 bases, with 3 bases of the junction left unmatched. The DNA for the CDR3 is TGTGCCAGCAAGGCAGGGGGCAACTATGGCTACACCTTC. Protein product: CASKAGGNYGYTF.

The V gene is TRBV28, the J gene TRBJ2-7; TRBD1 agrees at 7 bases. This CDR3 is built from 16 residues. V gave up 5 bases and J gave up 4 bases; unmatched junction bases: 14. Per germline, CDR1 MDHEN and CDR2 SYDVKM. The chain's CDR3 is CASSPLPTGVRYEQYF. For the CDR3, the DNA is TGTGCCAGCAGTCCCCTCCCTACAGGGGTAAGGTACGAGCAGTACTTC.

This CDR3 reads CASRGGVAGANVLTF. As DNA, the CDR3 is TGTGCTTCAAGAGGAGGGGTTGCGGGGGCCAACGTCCTGACTTTC. The V call is TRBV28, the J call TRBJ2-6, with D possibly TRBD2 on 6 matching bases. The germline V gene encodes CDR1 MDHEN and CDR2 SYDVKM. There are 15 residues in the CDR3.

The chain links TRBV6-6 to TRBJ2-7; D call uncertain. This CDR3 is built from 15 residues. V was trimmed by 8 bases and J by 2 bases, leaving 19 bases between them. The V gene's germline CDR1 is MNHNY and CDR2 SVGAGI (reference sequence). The CDR3 DNA follows: TGTGCCAGCTCATCTTCCTCAGGTCGTCCCTACGAGCAGTACTTC. Encoded protein: CASSSSSGRPYEQYF.

The chain combines TRBV9 with TRBJ2-2; a possible D gene is TRBD2 (6 bases). The CDR3 has 16 residues. Trimming left V 4 bases short and J 1 base short, with 14 bases between. Germline assignment: CDR1 SGDLS and CDR2 YYNGEE. DNA of the CDR3: TGTGCCAGCAGCCCACGGTGGGGGGTGAACACCGGGGAGCTGTTTTTT. Encoded protein: CASSPRWGVNTGELFF.

In this sample, this clone turned up a few times. CDR3 amino acids: CASSNQGANYGYTF. The DNA of the CDR3 is TGTGCCAGCAGTAACCAGGGAGCTAACTATGGCTACACCTTC. The chain employs TRBV28 and TRBJ1-2; tentative D call: TRBD1 (5 bases). CDR1 and CDR2 from the germline V gene are MDHEN and SYDVKM. CDR3 length equals 14 residues. V lost 5 bases and J 0 bases, leaving 10 bases between the germline ends.

The V gene is TRBV16, the J gene TRBJ2-5, with a weak D call TRBD2 (6 bases). The CDR3 covers 15 residues. The V gene's germline CDR1 is KGHSY and CDR2 FQNENV. V lost 4 bases and J lost 5, with 17 bases in between. CDR3 residues: CASSPLTPGRETQYF. CDR3 coding DNA: TGTGCCAGCAGCCCCCTCACACCGGGGAGGGAGACCCAGTACTTC.

This clone appeared once. V is TRBV7-9 and J is TRBJ2-3, with 8 bases identical to TRBD1. The CDR3 has 16 residues. Germline assignment: CDR1 SEHNR and CDR2 FQNEAQ (reference sequence). Germline trimming cut 4 bases from V and 2 bases from J; bases unmatched to any gene: 8. The DNA for the CDR3 is TGTGCCAGCAGCTCTCGGGACAGGAGCTACACAGATACGCAGTATTTT. Protein product: CASSSRDRSYTDTQYF. Based on the CDR3 plus reference TRBV7-9 and TRBJ2-3, the full variable domain is DTGVSQNPRHKITKRGQNVTFRCDPISEHNRLYWYRQTLGQGPEFLTYFQNEAQLEKSRLLSDRFSAERPKGSFSTLEIQRTEQGDSAMYLCASSSRDRSYTDTQYFGPGTRLTVL.

The V gene is TRBV11-3, the J gene TRBJ2-7, with 7 bases aligning to TRBD2. This CDR3 spans 15 amino acids. V shed 1 base and J 3 bases; nucleotides not matched to a gene: 6. Germline V gene data show CDR1 as SGHNT and CDR2 as YENEEA. CDR3 residues: CASSLGFGGDYEQYF. The CDR3, as DNA: TGTGCCAGCAGCTTAGGTTTTGGGGGGGACTACGAGCAGTACTTC. Variable domain in full (rest from reference TRBV11-3 and TRBJ2-7): EAGVVQSPRYKIIEKKQPVAFWCNPISGHNTLYWYLQNLGQGPELLIRYENEEAVDDSQLPKDRFSAERLKGVDSTLKIQPAELGDSAVYLCASSLGFGGDYEQYFGPGTRLTVT.

The V and J genes are TRBV18 and TRBJ1-1, with TRBD1 matching over 8 bases. V gave up 3 bases and J gave up 8 bases; unmatched junction bases: 11. The CDR3 has 15 residues. Germline V gives CDR1 KGHSH, CDR2 LQKENI. CDR3 residues: CASSPRSGGEGEAFF. CDR3 DNA: TGTGCCAGCTCACCCAGGTCAGGGGGCGAGGGGGAAGCTTTCTTT. Combining the CDR3 with reference TRBV18 and TRBJ1-1 gives the whole variable domain NAGVMQNPRHLVRRRGQEARLRCSPMKGHSHVYWYRQLPEEGLKFMVYLQKENIIDESGMPKERFSAEFPKEGPSILRIQQVVRGDSAAYFCASSPRSGGEGEAFFGQGTRLTVV.

This sequence joins TRBV19 and TRBJ2-7; D call uncertain. Trimming took off 3 bases at V and 2 bases at J, with 14 bases between the two ends. The CDR3 sequence is 15 residues long. The germline CDR1 and CDR2 sequences are LNHDA and SQIVND (reference sequence). CDR3 in DNA: TGTGCCAGTAGTATCTTCCTGGGCACCCCCTACGAGCAGTACTTC. Its protein is CASSIFLGTPYEQYF.

V is TRBV10-1 and J is TRBJ2-1; 9 nucleotides agree with TRBD1. V dropped 10 bases and J dropped 5; count of bases not matched to a gene: 6. CDR3 length equals 13 residues. In germline, CDR1 is WNHNN, CDR2 SYGVQD (reference sequence). CDR3 nucleotide sequence: TGCGCCAACCCGGGACAGGGAGACAATGAGCAGTTCTTC. Translated, it gives CANPGQGDNEQFF.

The V call is TRBV5-4, the J call TRBJ1-1; tentative D call: TRBD1 (6 bases). The CDR3 runs 13 residues. V gave up 4 bases and J gave up 1 base, with 8 bases separating them. Per germline, CDR1 SGHNT and CDR2 YYREEE (reference sequence). CDR3 bases: TGTGCCAGCAGCGGGGGACAGAACACTGAAGCTTTCTTT. Amino acid sequence: CASSGGQNTEAFF.

This chain joins TRBV27 and TRBJ2-1; D is unclear. Germline V gene sequence: CDR1 MNHEY, CDR2 SMNVEV (reference sequence). The V gene lost 4 bases and the J gene lost 7 bases, with 11 bases spanning the gap. The CDR3 loop spans 13 amino acids. The CDR3 reads CASSWSLENEQFF. The DNA of the CDR3 is TGTGCCAGCAGTTGGAGTCTAGAAAATGAGCAGTTCTTC.